This TCR beta chain was observed in a study of blood T cell repertoires in COVID-19. In the study overall: Sites across the United States, Italy and Spain contributed samples from acute and convalescent COVID-19. From T cells, B-cell-depleted T cells, or PBMCs came the material, which was cDNA or gDNA.

Original data processing: How many nucleated cells were present was estimated from reference gene primer amplification. Libraries were prepared by immunoSEQ multiplex PCR; TCRdb keeps only in-frame clonotypes and omits some of them. Clone size and V and J calls were adopted from that table, with D and trimming inferred from the DNA. The sample consists of 200,000 to 300,000 clones, roughly four fifths of them appearing once. With 1 base clipped from V and 7 bases from J, the junction kept 11 bases outside the gene matches. Germline CDR1 and CDR2: LGHDT and YNNKEL (reference sequence). The CDR3 is made up of 16 amino acids.

The sequence derives from a woman between 70 and 85 years old with acute or convalescent COVID-19. The sequencing input was peripheral blood. The chain has TRBV3-1 (or the pseudogene TRBV3-2) and TRBJ1-1; 8 nucleotides line up with TRBD1. The DNA of the CDR3 is TGTGCCAGCAGCCAAGTCCTGACAGGGGAAATTAATGAAGCTTTCTTT. Translation: CASSQVLTGEINEAFF.